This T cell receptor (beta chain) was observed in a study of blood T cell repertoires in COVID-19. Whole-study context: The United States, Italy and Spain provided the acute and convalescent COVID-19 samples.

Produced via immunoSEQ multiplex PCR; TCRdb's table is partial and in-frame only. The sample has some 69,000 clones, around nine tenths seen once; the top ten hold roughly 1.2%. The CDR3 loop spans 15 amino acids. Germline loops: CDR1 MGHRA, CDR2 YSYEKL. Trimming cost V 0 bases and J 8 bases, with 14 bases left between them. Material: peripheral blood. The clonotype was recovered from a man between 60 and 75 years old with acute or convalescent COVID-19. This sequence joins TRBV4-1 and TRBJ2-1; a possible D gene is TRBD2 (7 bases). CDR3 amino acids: CASSQDRGAGDEQFF. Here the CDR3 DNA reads TGCGCCAGCAGCCAAGACCGGGGGGCGGGGGATGAGCAGTTCTTC.